This TCR beta chain was captured by sequencing in a study of T cell repertoires in cytomegalovirus infection. Study-wide background: Both CMV infection and a matching HLA type were indicated by public TCR beta signatures.

Comment on this clonotype: Its antigen is unidentified.

Germline trimming cut 8 bases from V and 4 bases from J; bases unmatched to any gene: 9. Per the germline V gene, CDR1 is MNHNS and CDR2 is SASEGT. The length of the CDR3 is 15 residues. TCRdb reprocessed the reads via MiXCR and lists one record per CDR3 protein. Among approximately 470,000 distinct CDR3 sequences, more than 40% were seen once, and the ten largest hold 35% to 50%. The TCR comes from a human donor in good health (CMV status not recorded). Some clones in this sample may be carry-over from other donors' samples. The V gene is TRBV6-1, the J gene TRBJ1-5, with TRBD1 matching over 9 bases. The starting material was cultured PBMCs, obtained from culture after CMV antigen stimulation. The CDR3 coding sequence is TGTGCCAGCGGAAAAGGGACAGGGCAAAATCAGCCCCAGCATTTT. Translated: CASGKGTGQNQPQHF.